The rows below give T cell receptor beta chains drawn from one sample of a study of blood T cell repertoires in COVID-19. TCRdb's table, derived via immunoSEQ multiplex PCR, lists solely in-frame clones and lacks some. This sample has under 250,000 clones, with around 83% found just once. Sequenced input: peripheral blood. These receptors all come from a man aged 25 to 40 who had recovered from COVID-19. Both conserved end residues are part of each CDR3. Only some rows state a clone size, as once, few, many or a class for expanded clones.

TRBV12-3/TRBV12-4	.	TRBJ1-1	CASSSERNTEAFF
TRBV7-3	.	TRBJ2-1	CASSLRQGDEQFF
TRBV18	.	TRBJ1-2	CASRTGASGYTF
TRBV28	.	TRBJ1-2	CASSVTGGGLGYTF
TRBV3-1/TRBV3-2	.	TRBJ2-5	CASRRGVQETQYF
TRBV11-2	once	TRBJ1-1	CASSLVRNTEAFF
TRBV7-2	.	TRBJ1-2	CASSLQEGFYGYTF
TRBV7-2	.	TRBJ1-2	CASSRMDRDRLLAYGYTF
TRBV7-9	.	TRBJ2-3	CASSLVTGGKTDTQYF
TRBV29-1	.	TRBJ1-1	CSGETWNTEAFF
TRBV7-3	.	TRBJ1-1	CASSFSGKGYTEAFF
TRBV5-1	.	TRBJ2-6	CASTDTGANVLTF
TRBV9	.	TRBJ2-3	CASSGLAGVSTDTQYF
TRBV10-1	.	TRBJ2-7	CASSDNYEQYF
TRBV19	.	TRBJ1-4	CASSIQGTNEKLFF
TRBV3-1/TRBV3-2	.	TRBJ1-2	CASSPSGGDYGYTF
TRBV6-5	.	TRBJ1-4	CASSYGDRGGKLFF
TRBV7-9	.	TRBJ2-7	CASSSPLGVGDRVYEQYF
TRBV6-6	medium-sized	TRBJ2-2	CASEGGQDRTGELFF
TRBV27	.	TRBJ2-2	CASRILAGGRLSTGELFF
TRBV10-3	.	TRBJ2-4	CAISESLPEGGNIQYF
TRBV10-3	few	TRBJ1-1	CAISETNRGGNTEAFF
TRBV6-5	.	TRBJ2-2	CASSLTGAGELFF
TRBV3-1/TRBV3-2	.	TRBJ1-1	CASTHRGANTGAFF
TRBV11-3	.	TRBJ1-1	CASSSLNTVLNTEAFF
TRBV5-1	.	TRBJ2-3	CASSPRDSGDTQYF
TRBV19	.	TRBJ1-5	CATWTVYSNQPQHF
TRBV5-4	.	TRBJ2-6	CASSLPTGKSSGANVLTF
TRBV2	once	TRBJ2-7	CASSEGDMATYEQYF
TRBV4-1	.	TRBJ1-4	CASSQVSAGGEKLFF
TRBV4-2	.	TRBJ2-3	CASSQDTASGGTDTQYF
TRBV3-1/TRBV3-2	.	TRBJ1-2	CASSQARGDYGYTF
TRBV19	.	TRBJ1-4	CASSIARGLKNEKLFF
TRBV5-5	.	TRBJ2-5	CASSLGMQETQYF
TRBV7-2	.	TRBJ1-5	CASSLSADQPQHF
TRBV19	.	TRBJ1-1	CASPRGTEAFF
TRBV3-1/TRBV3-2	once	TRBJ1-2	CASSGHYGYTF